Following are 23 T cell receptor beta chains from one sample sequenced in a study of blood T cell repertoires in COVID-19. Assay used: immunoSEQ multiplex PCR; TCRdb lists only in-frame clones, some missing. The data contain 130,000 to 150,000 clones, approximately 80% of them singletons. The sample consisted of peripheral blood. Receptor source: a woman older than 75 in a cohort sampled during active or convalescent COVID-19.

The CDR3 loop is CASSYGDRDSDTQYF. As DNA, the CDR3 is TGTGCCAGCAGTTACGGGGACAGGGATTCAGATACGCAGTATTTT. The chain joins TRBV6-5 to TRBJ2-3; 9 nucleotides line up with TRBD1. Germline trimming cut 2 bases from V and 4 bases from J; bases unmatched to any gene: 4. The CDR3 consists of 15 residues. The V gene's germline CDR1 is MNHEY and CDR2 SVGAGI.

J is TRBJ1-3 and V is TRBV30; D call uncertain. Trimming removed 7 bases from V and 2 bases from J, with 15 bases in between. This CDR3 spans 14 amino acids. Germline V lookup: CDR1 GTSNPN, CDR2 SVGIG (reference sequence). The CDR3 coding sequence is TGTGCCTCCAAAACCTCAGGCCCTGGAAACACCATATATTTT. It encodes CASKTSGPGNTIYF.

CDR3 region: CASRGQKASYNEQFF. For the CDR3, the DNA is TGTGCCAGCAGGGGACAGAAAGCCTCCTACAATGAGCAGTTCTTC. The chain couples TRBV6-4 to TRBJ2-1; 7 bases are shared with TRBD1. The CDR3 has 15 residues. Germline V lookup: CDR1 MRHNA, CDR2 SNTAGT. J gave up 0 bases and V 6 bases, and 5 bases lay outside the gene matches.

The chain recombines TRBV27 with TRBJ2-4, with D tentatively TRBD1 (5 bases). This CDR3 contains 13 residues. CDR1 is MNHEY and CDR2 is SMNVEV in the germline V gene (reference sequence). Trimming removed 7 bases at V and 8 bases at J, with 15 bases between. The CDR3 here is CASKRGREDIQYF. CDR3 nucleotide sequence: TGTGCCAGCAAACGCGGCAGGGAAGACATTCAGTACTTC.

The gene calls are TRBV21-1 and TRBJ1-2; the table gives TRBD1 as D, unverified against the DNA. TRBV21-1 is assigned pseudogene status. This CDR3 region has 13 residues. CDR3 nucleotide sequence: TGTGCCAGCAGCAAACGGACAGGCTATGGCTACACCTTC. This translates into CASSKRTGYGYTF.

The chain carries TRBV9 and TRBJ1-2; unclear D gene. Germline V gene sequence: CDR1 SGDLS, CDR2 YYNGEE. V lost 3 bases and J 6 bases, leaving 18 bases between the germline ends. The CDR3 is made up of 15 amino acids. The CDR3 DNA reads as TGTGCCAGCAGCGAGGAGGAGGGATCGACTAATGGCTACACCTTC. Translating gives CASSEEEGSTNGYTF.

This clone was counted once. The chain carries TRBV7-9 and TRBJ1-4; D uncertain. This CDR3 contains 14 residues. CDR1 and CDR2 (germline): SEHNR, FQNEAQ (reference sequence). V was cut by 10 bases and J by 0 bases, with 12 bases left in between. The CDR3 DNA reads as TGTGCCATCCCTCTAGATGCAACTAATGAAAAACTGTTTTTT. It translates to CAIPLDATNEKLFF.

As DNA, the CDR3 is TGTGCCAGCAGTCTCCTACAGGGGGATACGCAGTATTTT. Amino acid sequence: CASSLLQGDTQYF. V is TRBV7-9 and J is TRBJ2-3, with 7 bases lining up with TRBD1. The V gene end was trimmed by 6 bases and the J gene end by 6 bases; junction bases not matched to a gene: 6. Germline CDR1 is SEHNR and CDR2 is FQNEAQ (reference sequence). This CDR3 is built from 13 residues.

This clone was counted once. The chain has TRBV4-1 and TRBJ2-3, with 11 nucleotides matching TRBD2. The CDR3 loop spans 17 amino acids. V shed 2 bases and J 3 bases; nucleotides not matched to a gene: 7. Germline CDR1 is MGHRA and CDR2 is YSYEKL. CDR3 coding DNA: TGCGCCAGCAGCCAAAAACTAGCGGGGGTCTTAACAGATACGCAGTATTTT. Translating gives CASSQKLAGVLTDTQYF.

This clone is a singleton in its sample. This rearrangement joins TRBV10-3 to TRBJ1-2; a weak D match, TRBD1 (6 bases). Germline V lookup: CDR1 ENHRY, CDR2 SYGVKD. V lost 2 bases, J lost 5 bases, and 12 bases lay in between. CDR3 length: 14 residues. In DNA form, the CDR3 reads TGTGCCATCAGTGAGGGACAGCTATATTATGGCTACACCTTC. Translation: CAISEGQLYYGYTF.

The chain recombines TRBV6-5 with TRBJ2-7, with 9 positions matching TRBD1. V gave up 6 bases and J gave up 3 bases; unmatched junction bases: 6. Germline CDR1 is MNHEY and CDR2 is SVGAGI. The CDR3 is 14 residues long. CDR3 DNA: TGTGCCAGCAGCAGACAGGGGGTAATCTACGAGCAGTACTTC. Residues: CASSRQGVIYEQYF.

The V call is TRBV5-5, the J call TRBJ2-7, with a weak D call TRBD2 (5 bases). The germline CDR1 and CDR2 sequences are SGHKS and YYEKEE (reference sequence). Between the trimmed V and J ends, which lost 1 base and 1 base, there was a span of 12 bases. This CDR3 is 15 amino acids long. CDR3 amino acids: CASSLIAGSSYEQYV. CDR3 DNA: TGTGCCAGCAGCTTGATTGCGGGCAGTTCCTACGAGCAGTACGTC.

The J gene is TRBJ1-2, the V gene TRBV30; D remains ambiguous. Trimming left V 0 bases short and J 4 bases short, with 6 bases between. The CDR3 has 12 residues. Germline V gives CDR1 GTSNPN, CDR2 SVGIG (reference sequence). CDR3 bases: TGTGCCTGGAGTGTAACATCCTATGGCTACACCTTC. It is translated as CAWSVTSYGYTF.

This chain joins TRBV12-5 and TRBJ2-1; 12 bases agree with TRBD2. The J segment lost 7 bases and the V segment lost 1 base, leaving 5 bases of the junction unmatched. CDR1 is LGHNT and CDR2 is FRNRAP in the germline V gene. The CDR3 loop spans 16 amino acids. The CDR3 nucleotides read TGTGCTAGTGGTTTGGCCCTAGCGGGGGGGTTGAATGAGCAGTTCTTC. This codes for CASGLALAGGLNEQFF.

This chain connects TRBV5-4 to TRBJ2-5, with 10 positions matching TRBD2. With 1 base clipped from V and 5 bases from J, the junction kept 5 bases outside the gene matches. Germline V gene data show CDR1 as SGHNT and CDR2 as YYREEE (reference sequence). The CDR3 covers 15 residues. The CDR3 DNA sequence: TGTGCCAGCAGCTTGCCAGCGGGGGGGCAGGAGACCCAGTACTTC. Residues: CASSLPAGGQETQYF.

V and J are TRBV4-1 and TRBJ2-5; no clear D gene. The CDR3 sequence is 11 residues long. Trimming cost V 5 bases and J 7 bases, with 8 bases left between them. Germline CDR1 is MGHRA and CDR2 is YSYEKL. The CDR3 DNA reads TGCGCCAGCAGCTACTCCGGGACCCAGTACTTC. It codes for CASSYSGTQYF.

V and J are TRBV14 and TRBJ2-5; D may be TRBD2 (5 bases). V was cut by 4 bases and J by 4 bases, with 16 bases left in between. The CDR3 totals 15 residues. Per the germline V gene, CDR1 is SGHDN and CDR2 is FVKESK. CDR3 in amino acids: CASSPPGKGRETQYF. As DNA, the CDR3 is TGTGCCAGCAGCCCCCCGGGGAAGGGAAGAGAGACCCAGTACTTC.

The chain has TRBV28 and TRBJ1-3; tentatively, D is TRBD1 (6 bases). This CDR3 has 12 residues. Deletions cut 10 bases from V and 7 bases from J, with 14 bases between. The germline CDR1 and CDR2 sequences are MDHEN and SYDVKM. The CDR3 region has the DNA TGTGCCATATCCGAGCAGGGGAACACCATATATTTT. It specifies CAISEQGNTIYF. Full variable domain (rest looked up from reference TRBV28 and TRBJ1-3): DVKVTQSSRYLVKRTGEKVFLECVQDMDHENMFWYRQDPGLGLRLIYFSYDVKMKEKGDIPEGYSVSREKKERFSLILESASTNQTSMYLCAISEQGNTIYFGEGSWLTVV.

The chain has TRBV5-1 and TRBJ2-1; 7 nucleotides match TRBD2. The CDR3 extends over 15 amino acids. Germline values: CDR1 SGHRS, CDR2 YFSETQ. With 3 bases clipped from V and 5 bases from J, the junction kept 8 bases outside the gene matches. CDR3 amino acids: CASSSSGVHHNEQFF. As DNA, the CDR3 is TGCGCCAGCAGCTCCAGCGGGGTCCACCACAATGAGCAGTTCTTC.

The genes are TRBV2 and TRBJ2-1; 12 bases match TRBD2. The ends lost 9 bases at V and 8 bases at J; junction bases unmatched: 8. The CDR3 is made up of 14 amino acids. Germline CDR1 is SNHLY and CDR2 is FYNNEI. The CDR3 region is CASASGGAVDEQFF. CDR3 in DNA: TGTGCCAGTGCTAGCGGGGGGGCCGTGGATGAGCAGTTCTTC. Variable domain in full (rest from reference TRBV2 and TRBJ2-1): EPEVTQTPSHQVTQMGQEVILRCVPISNHLYFYWYRQILGQKVEFLVSFYNNEISEKSEIFDDQFSVERPDGSNFTLKIRSTKLEDSAMYFCASASGGAVDEQFFGPGTRLTVL.

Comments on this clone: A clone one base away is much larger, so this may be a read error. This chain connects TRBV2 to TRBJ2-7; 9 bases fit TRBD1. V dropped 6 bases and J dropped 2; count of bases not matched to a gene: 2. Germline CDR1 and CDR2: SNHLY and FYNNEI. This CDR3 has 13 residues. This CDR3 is CASSRDRAYEQYF. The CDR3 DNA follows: TGTGCCAGCAGCCGGGACAGGGCCTACGAGCAGTACTTC.

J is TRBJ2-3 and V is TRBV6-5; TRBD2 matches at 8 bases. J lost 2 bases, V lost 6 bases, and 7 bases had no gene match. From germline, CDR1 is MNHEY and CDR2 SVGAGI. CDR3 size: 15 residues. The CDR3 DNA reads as TGTGCCAGCAGGCAACTAGCGGCACCCACAGATACGCAGTATTTT. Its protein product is CASRQLAAPTDTQYF.

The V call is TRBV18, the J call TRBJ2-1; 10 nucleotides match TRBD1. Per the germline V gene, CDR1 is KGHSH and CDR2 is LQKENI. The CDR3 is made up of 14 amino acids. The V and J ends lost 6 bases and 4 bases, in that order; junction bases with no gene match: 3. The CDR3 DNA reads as TGTGCCAGCTCGTGGGACAGGGGTTACAATGAGCAGTTCTTC. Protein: CASSWDRGYNEQFF.